These T cell receptor beta chains were read from a single sample in a study of human T cells and chemical hapten exposure. Each CDR3 protein gets one entry after TCRdb re-called the RACE reads with MiXCR. Here the sample spans about 84,000 distinct CDR3 sequences, approximately 10% being singletons. Sequenced here: whole blood, sampled in connection with sensitization to the hapten diphenylcyclopropenone (DPC). These receptors were collected from a woman in her forties or fifties with alopecia areata. Some clones in this sample may be carry-over from other donors' samples. CDR3s include the opening cysteine and the closing phenylalanine or tryptophan. The order of the fields is CDR3 DNA, CDR3 protein, J gene, clone size, D gene, V gene. The D gene is left open where the match is weak. Clone size, where shown, is once, few, many, or a class for clones that have expanded.

DNA: TGTGCCAGCAGCTTAGTGGACCTTAATTCACCCCTCCACTTT
CDR3: CASSLVDLNSPLHF
J: TRBJ1-6
size: many
D: -
V: TRBV7-2

DNA: TGTGCTAGTGGCCGGGACAGCCTCTCCGATACGCAGTATTTT
CDR3: CASGRDSLSDTQYF
J: TRBJ2-3
size: many
D: TRBD1
V: TRBV12-5

DNA: TGTGCCAGCAGCTTGCGGGGGCTGATCGGCTACGAGCAGTACTTC
CDR3: CASSLRGLIGYEQYF
J: TRBJ2-7
size: many
D: -
V: TRBV5-8

DNA: TGTGCCAGCTCACCGGGGCAGGAGCAGTTCTTC
CDR3: CASSPGQEQFF
J: TRBJ2-1
size: many
D: -
V: TRBV18

DNA: TGTGCCAGCAACTGGGGCACAGGGGGCAAGGGACGGTATGAGCAGTTCTTC
CDR3: CASNWGTGGKGRYEQFF
J: TRBJ2-1
size: -
D: TRBD1
V: TRBV7-9

DNA: TGTGCCAGCAGCTACGACAGGGTAGCCAAAAACATTCAGTACTTC
CDR3: CASSYDRVAKNIQYF
J: TRBJ2-4
size: -
D: TRBD1
V: TRBV5-4

DNA: TGTGCCAGCAGCCTGTTGGGACAGGGAAGCACTGAAGCTTTCTTT
CDR3: CASSLLGQGSTEAFF
J: TRBJ1-1
size: many
D: TRBD1
V: TRBV7-9

DNA: TGTGCCGCCACCGGCGGCGGGCGCCTAAATCAGCCCCAGCATTTT
CDR3: CAATGGGRLNQPQHF
J: TRBJ1-5
size: many
D: -
V: TRBV28

DNA: TGCAGTGCTGAGGCCCCCACGGCCCCCTGGAGCGGGAGGGCGGGCAATGAGCAGTTCTTC
CDR3: CSAEAPTAPWSGRAGNEQFF
J: TRBJ2-1
size: few
D: TRBD2
V: TRBV20-1

DNA: TGCAGTGCTGCCCCGTCCCAAGAGACCCAGTACTTC
CDR3: CSAAPSQETQYF
J: TRBJ2-5
size: many
D: -
V: TRBV20-1

DNA: TGTGCCACCAGTGATGGCGGGACGGCAAGACCCGGGGAGCTGTTTTTT
CDR3: CATSDGGTARPGELFF
J: TRBJ2-2
size: few
D: -
V: TRBV24-1

DNA: TGTGCCAGCAGTTTGGGGCAGATCTACGAGCAGTACTTC
CDR3: CASSLGQIYEQYF
J: TRBJ2-7
size: many
D: -
V: TRBV7-9

DNA: TGCAGCGTTGAAGACAGTTTGGAGACTGAAGCTTTCTTT
CDR3: CSVEDSLETEAFF
J: TRBJ1-1
size: -
D: -
V: TRBV29-1

DNA: TGCAGCGTTGACGGGACAGGGGGCTACGAGCAGTACTTC
CDR3: CSVDGTGGYEQYF
J: TRBJ2-7
size: many
D: TRBD1
V: TRBV29-1

DNA: TGCGCCAGCAGCCAAAGGGCGGCGTTCTCCTACAATGAGCAGTTCTTC
CDR3: CASSQRAAFSYNEQFF
J: TRBJ2-1
size: -
D: -
V: TRBV4-3